The next 26 T cell receptor beta chains were all read from a single sample in a study of spatial heterogeneity in lung cancer. Time point described: sample taken at primary tumor resection. TCRdb recomputed calls from the 5' RACE reads with MiXCR, one row per CDR3 protein. The profile shows around 23,000 distinct CDR3 sequences, 2.5% to 4% of them singletons. This sample comprised PBMCs, obtained at surgery. The receptors originated from a female donor with early-stage non-small cell lung cancer.

This clonotype was observed a handful of times. The V and J genes are TRBV5-5 and TRBJ2-1; D gene ambiguous. This CDR3 comprises 16 residues. V lost 5 bases and J lost 2, with 17 bases in between. Germline CDR1 is SGHKS and CDR2 is YYEKEE (reference sequence). The CDR3 DNA follows: TGTGCCAGCAGGAATCCCGCCGGACCCGCCTACAATGAGCAGTTCTTC. It yields the protein CASRNPAGPAYNEQFF.

This clonotype came up many times. The chain links TRBV5-1 to TRBJ1-3; 7 nucleotides agree with TRBD1. This CDR3 spans 16 amino acids. The V and J ends lost 3 bases and 0 bases, in that order; junction bases with no gene match: 6. Germline V gene data show CDR1 as SGHRS and CDR2 as YFSETQ. This CDR3 is CASSWDTGASGNTIYF. The CDR3 bases are TGCGCCAGCAGCTGGGACACAGGGGCCTCTGGAAACACCATATATTTT.

The genes are TRBV20-1 and TRBJ2-3, with 11 bases identical to TRBD2. The CDR3 contains 15 residues. V dropped 2 bases and J dropped 7; count of bases not matched to a gene: 8. Germline V gene lookup returns CDR1 DFQATT and CDR2 SNEGSKA (reference sequence). CDR3 sequence reads: CSARLAGGFPYTQYF. The CDR3, as DNA: TGCAGTGCTAGATTAGCGGGAGGGTTTCCATATACGCAGTATTTT.

This clonotype showed up many times. The chain couples TRBV11-2 to TRBJ2-7; TRBD1 agrees at 8 bases. In germline, CDR1 is SGHAT, CDR2 FQNNGV. J gave up 3 bases and V 4 bases, and 11 bases lay outside the gene matches. This CDR3 comprises 16 residues. The CDR3 loop reads CASSSLRTGSLYEQYF. CDR3 DNA: TGTGCCAGCAGCTCTCTAAGGACAGGGAGTCTCTACGAGCAGTACTTC.

The V call is TRBV2, the J call TRBJ2-3; 9 bases match TRBD1. This CDR3 comprises 18 residues. Germline CDR1 and CDR2: SNHLY and FYNNEI. Trimming removed 6 bases from V and 6 bases from J; junction bases left unmatched: 19. CDR3 DNA sequence: TGTGCCAGCAGGAAGGACAGGGGAGGTGGCTTAGGCTTGGATACGCAGTATTTT. Its translation is CASRKDRGGGLGLDTQYF.

This clonotype was seen many times. The V and J genes are TRBV12-3 or TRBV12-4 and TRBJ2-6; no clear D. The ends were cut back, 5 bases at V and 0 bases at J, with 8 bases in the middle. The CDR3 spans 15 residues. CDR3 sequence reads: CASSPKISGANVLTF. In nucleotides, the CDR3 is TGTGCCAGCAGTCCCAAAATCTCTGGGGCCAACGTCCTGACTTTC.

This clonotype was detected many times. This rearrangement joins TRBV4-1 to TRBJ1-4; tentative D call: TRBD1 (5 bases). CDR1 is MGHRA and CDR2 is YSYEKL in the germline V gene. There are 15 residues in the CDR3. The V and J ends lost 1 base and 5 bases respectively, with 11 bases between them. CDR3 DNA sequence: TGCGCCAGCAGCCAAGTTCCGGGACGGAATGAAAAACTGTTTTTT. Protein sequence: CASSQVPGRNEKLFF.

This clonotype was found many times. The chain joins TRBV5-1 to TRBJ2-7; D perhaps matches TRBD1 (6 bases). Looked up from germline, CDR1 is SGHRS and CDR2 is YFSETQ. The CDR3 is 14 amino acids. V was clipped by 0 bases and J by 2 bases, with 9 bases between them. The CDR3 protein is CASSLAGTTYEQYF. CDR3 DNA sequence: TGCGCCAGCAGCTTGGCCGGGACAACCTACGAGCAGTACTTC.

This clonotype appeared a few times. V gene TRBV6-4 combines with J gene TRBJ2-3; 11 positions agree with TRBD2. J lost 3 bases, V lost 3 bases, and 5 bases had no gene match. The CDR3 is 16 residues long. Germline V gene lookup returns CDR1 MRHNA and CDR2 SNTAGT. This CDR3 is CASSELAGGRTDTQYF. In nucleotides, the CDR3 is TGTGCCAGCAGTGAGCTAGCGGGAGGTCGAACAGATACGCAGTATTTT.

A note on this clonotype: Possible read error: a much larger clone is one base away. This chain joins TRBV11-3 and TRBJ2-1, with D uncertain. This CDR3 has 11 amino acids. Germline CDR1 SGHNT, CDR2 YENEEA. DNA of the CDR3: TGTGTCAGCAGCGCCACGGAGGAGCAGTTCTTC. Translating gives CVSSATEEQFF.

At least ten counts were recorded for this clonotype. The rearrangement joins TRBV30 to TRBJ1-2; D is uncertain. Germline V CDR1 and CDR2: GTSNPN, SVGIG (reference sequence). V dropped 2 bases and J dropped 3 bases, with 10 bases sitting between them. The CDR3 runs 13 residues. The CDR3, as DNA: TGTGCCTGGAGTCCTTTGGAGCACTATGGCTACACCTTC. Protein sequence: CAWSPLEHYGYTF.

This clonotype was detected many times. The chain carries TRBV7-3 and TRBJ2-1; D gene ambiguous. The CDR3 is 15 residues long. Germline V gives CDR1 SGHTA, CDR2 FQGTGA. Trimming took 5 bases from V and 8 from J, leaving 19 bases between them. The DNA of the CDR3 is TGTGCCAGCAGCACGGCCGTTTGGAGTCAGGATGAGCAGTTCTTC. It is translated as CASSTAVWSQDEQFF.

This clonotype was detected many times. The genes are TRBV9 and TRBJ1-5; D is possibly TRBD1 (6 bases). The CDR3 contains 16 residues. Germline-derived CDR1 and CDR2 are SGDLS and YYNGEE. V was clipped by 3 bases and J by 0 bases, with 13 bases between them. The CDR3 DNA reads as TGTGCCAGCAGCGCTTCAGGGGAGGATAGCAATCAGCCCCAGCATTTT. This sequence encodes CASSASGEDSNQPQHF.

The chain joins TRBV5-4 to TRBJ2-7; 14 bases agree with TRBD2. Germline V gene lookup returns CDR1 SGHNT and CDR2 YYREEE (reference sequence). V lost 4 bases and J lost 2; bases outside the gene matches: 5. CDR3 length: 16 residues. Written as DNA, the CDR3 is TGTGCCAGCAGCCGAGGGACTAGCGGGAGTCCCTACGAGCAGTACTTC. This codes for CASSRGTSGSPYEQYF.

The table lists this clonotype with many counts. The chain employs TRBV20-1 and TRBJ2-1, with TRBD2 matching over 7 bases. Trimming cost V 4 bases and J 5 bases; bases outside gene matches: 23. This CDR3 comprises 19 residues. Germline lookup yields CDR1 DFQATT and CDR2 SNEGSKA (reference sequence). CDR3 sequence: CSATPGPQTAGLWDNEQFF. The CDR3 bases are TGCAGTGCTACGCCGGGACCCCAGACAGCGGGACTCTGGGACAATGAGCAGTTCTTC.

This clonotype was observed many times. The CDR3 region is CASSPTSGTDTQYF. For the CDR3, the DNA is TGTGCCAGCTCACCAACTAGCGGCACAGATACGCAGTATTTT. The V call is TRBV18, the J call TRBJ2-3; 7 positions match TRBD2. Losses at the gene ends were 2 bases for V and 1 base for J; bases not matched to a gene: 0. The CDR3 spans 14 residues. The germline V gene has CDR1 KGHSH and CDR2 LQKENI.

This clonotype was detected ten times or more. This sequence joins TRBV2 and TRBJ2-7; D gene unclear. Germline loops: CDR1 SNHLY, CDR2 FYNNEI. The CDR3 is 11 amino acids. The V gene lost 6 bases and the J gene lost 0 bases, with 3 bases spanning the gap. The CDR3 nucleotides are TGTGCCAGCAGCGTCTCCTACGAGCAGTACTTC. Its protein is CASSVSYEQYF.

This clonotype appeared many times. The rearrangement uses TRBV27 and TRBJ1-1; perhaps TRBD1 as D (5 bases). Looked up from germline, CDR1 is MNHEY and CDR2 is SMNVEV (reference sequence). With 7 bases removed from V and 1 base from J, the gap between germline ends came to 13 bases. The length of the CDR3 is 14 residues. CDR3 DNA sequence: TGTGCCAGCAACCACTCTGACAGGAACACTGAAGCTTTCTTT. Residues: CASNHSDRNTEAFF.

This clonotype was counted many times. The V and J genes are TRBV19 and TRBJ2-1; 7 positions match TRBD2. The CDR3 sequence is 18 residues long. Trimming took 7 bases from V and 11 from J; bases not matched to a gene: 26. Germline values: CDR1 LNHDA, CDR2 SQIVND (reference sequence). CDR3 sequence (DNA): TGTGCCAGTACCCGACGAGGGGTTGTGCTAGCGGATCCCTCGCAGCAGTTCTTC. Translation: CASTRRGVVLADPSQQFF.

This clonotype was counted a few times. The chain employs TRBV7-9 and TRBJ1-5; possible D gene TRBD1, 5 bases. The CDR3 extends over 17 amino acids. Germline values: CDR1 SEHNR, CDR2 FQNEAQ (reference sequence). The V and J ends lost 5 bases and 11 bases respectively, with 28 bases between them. CDR3 sequence (DNA): TGTGCCAGCAGCCGAGTTGGCCAGGGACCTGTACGGGGGACCCAGCATTTT. Residues: CASSRVGQGPVRGTQHF.

This clonotype has a count of ten or more. This rearrangement joins TRBV12-3 or TRBV12-4 to TRBJ2-3; the match to TRBD1 covers 7 bases. The length of the CDR3 is 14 residues. Germline trimming cut 6 bases from V and 5 bases from J; bases unmatched to any gene: 8. CDR3 sequence (DNA): TGTGCCAGCAGCCTCCGACAGGGAAAAGATACGCAGTATTTT. Its translation is CASSLRQGKDTQYF.

This clonotype was detected many times. The V call is TRBV27, the J call TRBJ2-1; D is uncertain. Germline values: CDR1 MNHEY, CDR2 SMNVEV (reference sequence). V was clipped by 5 bases and J by 0 bases, with 14 bases between them. This CDR3 has 16 residues. The CDR3 here is CASSKAAGSSYNEQFF. The CDR3 nucleotides are TGTGCCAGCAGTAAGGCCGCCGGCAGCTCCTACAATGAGCAGTTCTTC.

This clonotype was detected ten times or more. The V and J genes are TRBV27 and TRBJ1-1; a possible D gene is TRBD1 (6 bases). Germline CDR1 MNHEY, CDR2 SMNVEV (reference sequence). The ends were cut back, 10 bases at V and 4 bases at J, with 13 bases in the middle. The length of the CDR3 is 12 residues. For the CDR3, the DNA is TGTGCCACCGGGTGGGGGGCCACTGAAGCTTTCTTT. This encodes CATGWGATEAFF.

This clonotype was recorded at least ten times. This chain joins TRBV5-1 and TRBJ2-2; 9 bases fit TRBD2. Losses at the gene ends were 1 base for V and 1 base for J; bases not matched to a gene: 2. Germline CDR1 and CDR2: SGHRS and YFSETQ. The CDR3 runs to 16 residues. The CDR3 sequence is CASSLRAGGNTGELFF. As DNA, the CDR3 is TGCGCCAGCAGCTTGCGAGCGGGAGGGAACACCGGGGAGCTGTTTTTT. The full variable domain, with the rest looked up from reference TRBV5-1 and TRBJ2-2, is KAGVTQTPRYLIKTRGQQVTLSCSPISGHRSVSWYQQTPGQGLQFLFEYFSETQRNKGNFPGRFSGRQFSNSRSEMNVSTLELGDSALYLCASSLRAGGNTGELFFGEGSRLTVL.

This clonotype was detected ten times or more. DNA of the CDR3: TGTGCCAGCAGCCCCGTTGGAGACACTGAAGCTTTCTTT. It codes for CASSPVGDTEAFF. The chain couples TRBV27 to TRBJ1-1; D not certain. V was pared by 6 bases and J by 3 bases, with 11 bases between. Germline V gene data show CDR1 as MNHEY and CDR2 as SMNVEV (reference sequence). This CDR3 contains 13 residues.

This clonotype was observed at least ten times. The DNA of the CDR3 is TGTGCCAGCAGATCCGCCGGGTACGAGTACTTC. It translates to CASRSAGYEYF. The chain combines TRBV27 with TRBJ2-7; no firm D call. Trimming shortened V by 6 bases and J by 11 bases, and 14 bases separated the two germline ends. This CDR3 contains 11 residues. Germline V gives CDR1 MNHEY, CDR2 SMNVEV (reference sequence).